The clone carrying this T cell receptor (beta chain) showed up just a few times. No antigen is known for it. This specimen belongs to a study of identical twins. TCRdb recomputed calls from the 5' RACE reads with MiXCR, one row per CDR3 protein. The sample has about 260,000 distinct CDR3 sequences, approximately 7% seen once; the top ten hold 3.5% to 4%. General study results and limits: A lower insertion count was a feature of abundant cord blood beta clonotypes, with no such feature in memory repertoires.

These data also formed part of another study, on yellow fever vaccine responses in identical twins.

Sequencing was done on a sample of memory (CD45RO+) T cells sorted from blood. The source is a young woman in good health.

The CDR3 spells CSVETRQVQVGNTEAFF. The CDR3 bases are TGCAGCGTCGAAACGCGACAGGTCCAGGTGGGGAACACTGAAGCTTTCTTT. The chain links TRBV29-1 to TRBJ1-1; TRBD1 might be the D (6 bases). Trimming took 6 bases from V and 1 from J, leaving 24 bases between them. CDR3 length: 17 amino acids. The germline CDR1 and CDR2 sequences are SQVTM and ANQGSEA.